These T cell receptor beta chains were read from a single sample in a study of cytomegalovirus exposure and HLA in healthy donors. Clones were read by immunoSEQ multiplex PCR, and TCRdb kept only the in-frame ones, dropping some. Here the sample spans some 200,000 clones, around three quarters being singletons. Material for sequencing was PBMCs. All receptors come from a woman aged 45 to 65 in good health and CMV-seronegative. CDR3s include the opening cysteine and the closing phenylalanine or tryptophan. Each record gives: J gene, V gene, clone size, D gene, CDR3 protein, CDR3 DNA. D genes are given only for firm matches. Not every row has a clone size; where given, it reads once, few, many or a size class.

J gene: TRBJ2-3
V gene: TRBV29-1
clone size: once
D gene: TRBD1
CDR3 protein: CSVRGRSTDTQYF
CDR3 DNA: TGCAGCGTTAGGGGGCGGAGCACAGATACGCAGTATTTT

J gene: TRBJ2-5
V gene: TRBV2
clone size: few
D gene: TRBD2
CDR3 protein: CASSRLANKETQYF
CDR3 DNA: TGTGCCAGCAGTAGACTAGCGAATAAAGAGACCCAGTACTTC

J gene: TRBJ1-1
V gene: TRBV6-5
clone size: -
D gene: TRBD1
CDR3 protein: CASSKPGGNTEAFF
CDR3 DNA: TGTGCCAGCAGTAAGCCAGGGGGGAACACTGAAGCTTTCTTT

J gene: TRBJ2-6
V gene: TRBV7-2
clone size: -
D gene: -
CDR3 protein: CASSSRGTYSGANVLTF
CDR3 DNA: TGTGCTAGCAGCTCACGGGGGACTTACTCTGGGGCCAACGTCCTGACTTTC

J gene: TRBJ1-6
V gene: TRBV15
clone size: -
D gene: -
CDR3 protein: CATSLDRSSYNSPLHF
CDR3 DNA: TGTGCCACCAGCCTGGACAGAAGCTCCTATAATTCACCCCTCCACTTT

J gene: TRBJ1-3
V gene: TRBV12-5
clone size: -
D gene: -
CDR3 protein: CASGLGTGYSGNTIYF
CDR3 DNA: TGTGCTAGTGGCCTGGGCACAGGGTATTCTGGAAACACCATATATTTT

J gene: TRBJ1-2
V gene: TRBV14
clone size: -
D gene: TRBD1
CDR3 protein: CASSHRTGGGNGYTF
CDR3 DNA: TGTGCCAGCAGCCACCGTACAGGGGGCGGGAATGGCTACACCTTC

J gene: TRBJ2-3
V gene: TRBV5-1
clone size: -
D gene: -
CDR3 protein: CASSLDRGTNTDTQYF
CDR3 DNA: TGCGCCAGCAGCTTGGATCGGGGGACCAACACAGATACGCAGTATTTT

J gene: TRBJ1-5
V gene: TRBV2
clone size: -
D gene: -
CDR3 protein: CASRLARDNQPQHF
CDR3 DNA: TGTGCCAGCAGGCTTGCCAGGGACAATCAGCCCCAGCATTTT

J gene: TRBJ2-3
V gene: TRBV4-3
clone size: -
D gene: -
CDR3 protein: CASSQDYLDTQYF
CDR3 DNA: TGCGCCAGCAGCCAAGATTATCTCGATACGCAGTATTTT

J gene: TRBJ2-7
V gene: TRBV6-5
clone size: few
D gene: TRBD1
CDR3 protein: CASSRTRGSYEQYF
CDR3 DNA: TGTGCCAGCTCGCGTACCAGGGGGTCCTACGAGCAGTACTTC

J gene: TRBJ2-7
V gene: TRBV28
clone size: -
D gene: -
CDR3 protein: CASSSPGTLYEQYF
CDR3 DNA: TGTGCCAGCAGTTCACCCGGGACACTATACGAGCAGTACTTC